The sequence of this T cell receptor beta chain was determined in a study of T-cell reconstitution after alpha-beta-depleted transplantation in children (dated by TCRdb to the mid-2010s). Turning to the overall study: Using TCR repertoire profiling, the study followed T-cell immune reconstitution in a quantitative way in children after TCRalphabeta/CD19-depleted allogeneic hematopoietic cell transplantation.

Results the study describes overall, beyond this receptor: In some patients, the high TCRbeta diversity seen at day 60 was put down to recipient T cells and intrathymic progenitors that had survived conditioning. Over subsequent months, a decline in hyperexpanded clone frequencies was noted, and after one year, T-cell counts and TCRbeta diversity were mostly ascribed to newly produced T cells. The apparently early alphabetaT-cell count recovery about two months after transplant was reportedly dependent on only several hundred rapidly expanded clones derived from non-depleted graft cells.

Library prep was done by PCR. The sample was run on an Illumina HiSeq 2500. To normalize quantification of the TCRbeta repertoire, the TCR libraries were built with molecular barcoding that relied on unique molecular identifiers. Through fastp at Q25 and MiXCR, TCRdb rebuilt clones from the public reads, retaining in-frame beta chains. Here each entry gathers all rows of one CDR3 protein and keeps the most common genes and DNA. This sample comprises roughly 100,000 distinct CDR3 sequences, roughly 7.2% of them detected only once. The top ten clonotypes cover over 15% of the sample. This clonotype was seen ten or more times. Its antigen remains unidentified. Base qualities were left out, and no much larger clone turns up one base away. The CDR3 covers 15 residues, taking in both the cysteine and the phenylalanine. Just the 45-base CDR3 DNA is kept, in frame starting at base 1. Trimming accounts for 2 bases at V and 2 bases at J, while the number of junction bases matched to no gene is 4. According to the germline V gene, CDR1 reads SGHRS and CDR2 reads YFSETQ.

According to the study, the label for this sample's treatment or condition signals: allogeneic hematopoietic cell transplantation with graft depleted of TCRalphabeta T cells and CD19 B cells. The transplant recipients were children given TCRalphabeta/CD19-depleted allogeneic hematopoietic cell grafts. The sequencing here drew on PBMCs, taken before TCRalphabeta/CD19-depleted stem cell transplant. This receptor was taken from a boy aged 2 to 9 with acute lymphoblastic leukemia, due to receive a stem cell transplant. Recombination connected TRBV5-1 to TRBJ2-3; TRBD2 matches 8 bases in the middle. In nucleotide form, the sequence is TGCGCCAGCAGCTTTACGGGGGGGTCCACAGATACGCAGTATTTT. It specifies CASSFTGGSTDTQYF.